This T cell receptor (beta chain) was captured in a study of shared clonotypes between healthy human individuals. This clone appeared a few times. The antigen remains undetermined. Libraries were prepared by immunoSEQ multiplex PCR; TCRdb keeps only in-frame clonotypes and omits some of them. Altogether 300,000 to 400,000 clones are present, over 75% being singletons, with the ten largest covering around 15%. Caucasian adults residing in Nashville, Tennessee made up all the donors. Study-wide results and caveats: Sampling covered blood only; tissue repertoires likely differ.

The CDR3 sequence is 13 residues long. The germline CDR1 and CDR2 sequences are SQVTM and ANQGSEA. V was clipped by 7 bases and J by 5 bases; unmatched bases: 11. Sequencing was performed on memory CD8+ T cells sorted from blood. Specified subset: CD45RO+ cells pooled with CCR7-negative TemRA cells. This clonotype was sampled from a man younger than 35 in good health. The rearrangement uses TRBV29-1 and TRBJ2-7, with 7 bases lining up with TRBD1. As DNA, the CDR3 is TGCAGCGCCTTGAAACAGGGGAGCCACGAGCAGTACTTC. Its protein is CSALKQGSHEQYF.